One and the same sample provided the 29 T cell receptor beta chains below, sequenced in a study of blood T cells in healthy people across ages. Together with a sample-barcoded 5' primer, a J-beta primer mix was included in a second PCR lasting about 6 to 11 cycles. TCRdb reanalysed the 5' RACE reads using MiXCR and keeps one entry per CDR3 protein. The sample yields about 640,000 distinct CDR3 sequences, roughly three fifths seen once. The sample taken for sequencing was blood. The origin of the receptors is a man aged 60 to 69 in good health.

The J gene is TRBJ1-4, the V gene TRBV12-3 or TRBV12-4; no firm D call. The length of the CDR3 is 15 residues. The V end lost 2 bases, the J end lost 2 bases, and 9 bases lay between the germline ends. In DNA, the CDR3 is TGTGCCAGCAGTTTAACCCGGGTGACTAATGAAAAACTGTTTTTT. The encoded protein is CASSLTRVTNEKLFF.

This clonotype occurred a few times. This sequence joins TRBV29-1 and TRBJ2-5; no clear D. Germline values: CDR1 SQVTM, CDR2 ANQGSEA. The V and J ends lost 4 bases and 1 base respectively, with 10 bases between them. This CDR3 spans 13 amino acids. CDR3 in DNA: TGCAGCGTTGTTGGGTCCCCCCAAGAGACCCAGTACTTC. It specifies CSVVGSPQETQYF. The full variable domain, its missing parts supplied by reference TRBV29-1 and TRBJ2-5, is SAVISQKPSRDICQRGTSLTIQCQVDSQVTMMFWYRQQPGQSLTLIATANQGSEATYESGFVIDKFPISRPNLTFSTLTVSNMSPEDSSIYLCSVVGSPQETQYFGPGTRLLVL.

J is TRBJ2-3 and V is TRBV15, with D possibly called TRBD1 or TRBD2 (6 bases each). The CDR3 is made up of 17 amino acids. Trimming shortened V by 0 bases and J by 1 base, and 14 bases separated the two germline ends. CDR1 and CDR2 (germline): LNHNV, YYDKDF (reference sequence). CDR3 sequence: CATSRDRKGEGTDTQYF. Written as DNA, the CDR3 is TGTGCCACCAGCAGAGATCGAAAGGGGGAGGGCACAGATACGCAGTATTTT. The full variable domain, completed using reference TRBV15 and TRBJ2-3, is DAMVIQNPRYQVTQFGKPVTLSCSQTLNHNVMYWYQQKSSQAPKLLFHYYDKDFNNEADTPDNFQSRRPNTSFCFLDIRSPGLGDTAMYLCATSRDRKGEGTDTQYFGPGTRLTVL.

Here the CDR3 DNA reads TGCAGCGCTGCCTACACTAGCGCCGATGAGCAGTACTTC. Translated: CSAAYTSADEQYF. The V gene is TRBV29-1, the J gene TRBJ2-5; TRBD2 agrees at 7 bases. CDR1 and CDR2 from the germline V gene are SQVTM and ANQGSEA. J lost 11 bases, V lost 7 bases, and 16 bases had no gene match. The CDR3 sequence is 13 residues long.

The genes are TRBV5-1 and TRBJ2-3, with 9 bases fitting TRBD1. Trimming removed 4 bases from V and 6 bases from J; junction bases left unmatched: 6. The CDR3 contains 14 residues. From germline, CDR1 is SGHRS and CDR2 YFSETQ. Here the CDR3 reads CASSTGQGFDTQYF. Here the CDR3 DNA reads TGCGCCAGCAGCACCGGACAGGGGTTTGATACGCAGTATTTT.

The DNA for the CDR3 is TGCAGTGCTTCTACAACCGGGACTAACCCGTATTTT. It encodes CSASTTGTNPYF. V gene TRBV20-1 combines with J gene TRBJ2-3, with 7 bases matching TRBD2. The germline CDR1 and CDR2 sequences are DFQATT and SNEGSKA (reference sequence). The junction had 13 bases not matched to a gene; V was cut back by 5 bases and J by 14 bases. The CDR3 covers 12 residues.

This clonotype appeared a single time. The chain is built from TRBV7-9 and TRBJ1-2; 7 nucleotides line up with TRBD1. The length of the CDR3 is 12 residues. With 7 bases clipped from V and 10 bases from J, the junction kept 9 bases outside the gene matches. The germline V gene encodes CDR1 SEHNR and CDR2 FQNEAQ (reference sequence). The CDR3 DNA reads as TGTGCCAGCACCCGACAGGGTCGAGACTACACCTTC. Translation: CASTRQGRDYTF. Using reference TRBV7-9 and TRBJ1-2 for the parts outside the CDR3, the full variable domain is DTGVSQNPRHKITKRGQNVTFRCDPISEHNRLYWYRQTLGQGPEFLTYFQNEAQLEKSRLLSDRFSAERPKGSFSTLEIQRTEQGDSAMYLCASTRQGRDYTFGSGTRLTVV.

V is TRBV4-2 and J is TRBJ2-7, with 8 positions matching TRBD1. V trimming: 1 base; J trimming: 2 bases; junction bases outside the gene matches: 7. The CDR3 length is 16 residues. Germline values: CDR1 LGHNA, CDR2 YNFKEQ. CDR3 sequence (DNA): TGTGCCAGCAGCCAAGCACCGACAGGGGCTCCCTACGAGCAGTACTTC. It is translated as CASSQAPTGAPYEQYF.

The chain employs TRBV7-6 and TRBJ2-5; no firm D call. Trimming removed 5 bases from V and 2 bases from J, with 9 bases in between. This CDR3 region has 13 residues. Per germline, CDR1 SGHVS and CDR2 FNYEAQ. This CDR3 reads CASSDTQQETQYF. In DNA, the CDR3 is TGTGCCAGCAGCGATACACAACAAGAGACCCAGTACTTC.

The chain couples TRBV20-1 to TRBJ1-1; D is undetermined. Trimming took 3 bases from V and 1 from J, leaving 9 bases between them. This CDR3 comprises 13 residues. Germline V gene data show CDR1 as DFQATT and CDR2 as SNEGSKA (reference sequence). CDR3 coding DNA: TGCAGTGCTAGTAAACGGACGAACACTGAAGCTTTCTTT. Translated, it gives CSASKRTNTEAFF.

This chain connects TRBV7-9 to TRBJ1-2, with D maybe TRBD1 (5 bases). From germline, CDR1 is SEHNR and CDR2 FQNEAQ (reference sequence). The V end was cut by 10 bases, the J end by 2 bases, with 11 bases between. This CDR3 is built from 12 residues. The chain's CDR3 is CATGGENYGYTF. The CDR3 nucleotides read TGTGCCACCGGGGGGGAGAACTATGGCTACACCTTC.

This clonotype has more than one count but fewer than ten. This rearrangement joins TRBV20-1 to TRBJ2-6; D remains unclear. This CDR3 spans 15 amino acids. Germline V CDR1 and CDR2: DFQATT, SNEGSKA (reference sequence). V was shortened by 5 bases and J by 0 bases, with 11 bases between the two germline ends. CDR3 amino acids: CSAPGSGSGANVLTF. The DNA of the CDR3 is TGCAGTGCTCCCGGGTCTGGCTCTGGGGCCAACGTCCTGACTTTC.

The chain combines TRBV6-5 with TRBJ2-5; D is uncertain. Germline assignment: CDR1 MNHEY and CDR2 SVGAGI. V lost 7 bases to trimming and J lost 5 bases, with 8 bases between them. This CDR3 spans 11 amino acids. For the CDR3, the DNA is TGTGCCAGCACCTACCTGGAGACCCAGTACTTC. Translation gives CASTYLETQYF.

This clonotype was seen more than once but under ten times. The rearrangement joins TRBV6-1 to TRBJ1-1, with 7 bases lining up with TRBD1. The CDR3 totals 13 residues. Germline CDR1 reads MNHNS; CDR2 reads SASEGT. Losses at the gene ends were 7 bases for V and 4 bases for J; bases not matched to a gene: 6. DNA of the CDR3: TGTGCCAGCACCGGACAGGCGGGCACTGAAGCTTTCTTT. Protein: CASTGQAGTEAFF.

This clonotype came up a few times. The rearrangement links TRBV5-1 to TRBJ2-5; perhaps D is TRBD1 or TRBD2 (5 bases each). Per germline, CDR1 SGHRS and CDR2 YFSETQ. Trimming stripped 0 bases from V and 3 bases from J, with 15 bases between. The CDR3 contains 16 residues. The CDR3 spells CASSLAGAPYEETQYF. The DNA for the CDR3 is TGCGCCAGCAGCTTGGCCGGGGCGCCCTACGAAGAGACCCAGTACTTC.

The chain recombines TRBV20-1 with TRBJ2-2; the match to TRBD2 covers 11 bases. The germline gives CDR1 DFQATT, CDR2 SNEGSKA (reference sequence). The CDR3 consists of 15 residues. V gave up 1 base and J gave up 7 bases; unmatched junction bases: 5. The CDR3 spells CSARVTSGGGGELFF. DNA of the CDR3: TGCAGTGCTAGAGTAACTAGCGGGGGTGGCGGGGAGCTGTTTTTT.

The chain is built from TRBV20-1 and TRBJ1-2; D unresolved. CDR1 and CDR2 (germline): DFQATT, SNEGSKA (reference sequence). The V end was cut by 6 bases, the J end by 5 bases, with 22 bases between. CDR3 length: 15 residues. The CDR3 loop is CSALPPLSVEYGYTF. CDR3 coding DNA: TGCAGTGCCCTCCCCCCCCTATCAGTAGAGTATGGCTACACCTTC.

The CDR3 coding sequence is TGTGCCAGCAGATCTCGGACAGGGGTGGAAGATACGCAGTATTTT. Residues: CASRSRTGVEDTQYF. This rearrangement joins TRBV7-2 to TRBJ2-3, with 9 bases matching TRBD1. The CDR3 runs to 15 residues. After removal of 6 bases from V and 5 bases from J, the junction contained 9 bases not matched to a gene. Per the germline V gene, CDR1 is SGHTA and CDR2 is FQGNSA.

This sequence joins TRBV18 and TRBJ1-6; D is unclear. V lost 3 bases, J lost 0 bases, and 9 bases lay in between. CDR1 KGHSH and CDR2 LQKENI come from the germline V gene. The CDR3 sequence is 16 residues long. CDR3 region: CASSPRSSSYNSPLHF. In DNA form, the CDR3 reads TGTGCCAGCTCACCTCGGAGTAGCTCCTATAATTCACCCCTCCACTTT.

The chain carries TRBV2 and TRBJ1-6; D unclear. The V gene's germline CDR1 is SNHLY and CDR2 FYNNEI. V gave up 8 bases and J gave up 7 bases, with 12 bases separating them. The CDR3 covers 13 residues. Here the CDR3 reads CASQSLENSPLHF. Here the CDR3 DNA reads TGTGCCAGCCAGTCTCTTGAGAATTCACCCCTCCACTTT.

This chain links TRBV20-1 with TRBJ2-1; 9 positions match TRBD1. The last part of the DNA fits TRBJ2-7 better; the J call may be wrong. CDR1 is DFQATT and CDR2 is SNEGSKA in the germline V gene (reference sequence). This CDR3 has 15 amino acids. This CDR3 is CSAYVGDRVYNEQYF. DNA of the CDR3: TGCAGTGCTTACGTTGGGGACAGGGTGTACAATGAGCAGTACTTC.

The table lists this clonotype with a few counts. The chain joins TRBV5-1 to TRBJ2-3, with D perhaps TRBD2 (5 bases). The ends were cut back, 0 bases at V and 2 bases at J, with 13 bases in the middle. Germline V CDR1 and CDR2: SGHRS, YFSETQ. The CDR3 extends over 16 amino acids. CDR3: CASSLVVGSNTDTQYF. CDR3 in DNA: TGCGCCAGCAGCTTGGTCGTTGGGAGTAACACAGATACGCAGTATTTT.

This chain joins TRBV6-1 and TRBJ2-5; D gene ambiguous. Trimming took 7 bases from V and 1 from J, leaving 7 bases between them. The germline gives CDR1 MNHNS, CDR2 SASEGT. This CDR3 has 12 amino acids. The CDR3 coding sequence is TGTGCCAGCACCCCCTTCCAAGAGACCCAGTACTTC. The encoded protein is CASTPFQETQYF.

The chain joins TRBV13 to TRBJ2-1; the match to TRBD2 covers 9 bases. V was pared by 1 base and J by 7 bases, with 11 bases of the junction left unmatched. This CDR3 spans 17 amino acids. Germline loops: CDR1 PRHDT, CDR2 FYEKMQ (reference sequence). The CDR3 loop reads CASSLDLGGRATNEQFF. DNA for the CDR3: TGTGCCAGCAGCTTAGATCTTGGCGGGAGGGCGACAAATGAGCAGTTCTTC.

The rearrangement links TRBV5-5 to TRBJ1-2; the match to TRBD1 covers 7 bases. Germline V CDR1 and CDR2: SGHKS, YYEKEE (reference sequence). V lost 1 base and J lost 6; bases outside the gene matches: 3. CDR3 length equals 13 residues. CDR3 sequence: CASSLTGEHGYTF. The DNA of the CDR3 is TGTGCCAGCAGCTTGACAGGGGAACATGGCTACACCTTC.

V and J are TRBV5-1 and TRBJ2-3; D is uncertain. Trimming pared 1 base from V and 6 bases from J, leaving 9 bases between. Germline V gene lookup returns CDR1 SGHRS and CDR2 YFSETQ. There are 13 residues in the CDR3. Here the CDR3 reads CASSLNVQDTQYF. In DNA, the CDR3 is TGCGCCAGCAGCTTGAACGTGCAGGATACGCAGTATTTT.

The chain has TRBV27 and TRBJ2-1, with D possibly being TRBD1 (5 bases). This CDR3 is built from 16 residues. V was trimmed by 0 bases and J by 4 bases, leaving 13 bases between them. The germline gives CDR1 MNHEY, CDR2 SMNVEV (reference sequence). CDR3 sequence (DNA): TGTGCCAGCAGTTTATCCCCGACAGCTAGGTACAATGAGCAGTTCTTC. Encoded protein: CASSLSPTARYNEQFF.

V gene TRBV20-1 combines with J gene TRBJ2-1; TRBD2 matches at 7 bases. This CDR3 has 17 residues. CDR1 is DFQATT, CDR2 SNEGSKA, per germline (reference sequence). The V segment lost 0 bases and the J segment 8 bases; nucleotides outside the gene matches: 16. The chain's CDR3 is CSARDSQTSWMGDEQFF. As DNA, the CDR3 is TGCAGTGCTAGAGATTCCCAGACTAGCTGGATGGGGGATGAGCAGTTCTTC.

This chain links TRBV5-1 with TRBJ1-1; D possibly corresponds to TRBD1 (6 bases). The CDR3 extends over 16 amino acids. V was pared by 3 bases and J by 0 bases, with 15 bases between. Germline assignment: CDR1 SGHRS and CDR2 YFSETQ. CDR3 DNA sequence: TGCGCCAGCAGCTGGGACCCAGGGGTGCTGAACACTGAAGCTTTCTTT. Its protein product is CASSWDPGVLNTEAFF.